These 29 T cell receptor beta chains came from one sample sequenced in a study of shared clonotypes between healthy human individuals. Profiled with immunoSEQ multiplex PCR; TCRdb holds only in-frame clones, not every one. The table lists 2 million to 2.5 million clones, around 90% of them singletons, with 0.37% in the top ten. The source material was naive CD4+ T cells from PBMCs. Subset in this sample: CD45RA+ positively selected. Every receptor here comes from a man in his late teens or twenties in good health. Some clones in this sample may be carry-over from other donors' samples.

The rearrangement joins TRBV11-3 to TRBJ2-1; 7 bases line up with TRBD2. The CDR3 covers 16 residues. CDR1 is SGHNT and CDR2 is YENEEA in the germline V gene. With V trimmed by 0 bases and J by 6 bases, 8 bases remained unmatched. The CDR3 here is CASSLEWGLAGNEQFF. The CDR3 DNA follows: TGTGCCAGCAGCTTAGAATGGGGGTTAGCGGGCAATGAGCAGTTCTTC.

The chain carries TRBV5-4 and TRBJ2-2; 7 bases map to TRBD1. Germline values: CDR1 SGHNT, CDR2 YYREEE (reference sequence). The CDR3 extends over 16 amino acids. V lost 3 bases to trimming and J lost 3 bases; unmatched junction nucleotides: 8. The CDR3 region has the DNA TGTGCCAGCAGCTCTACCGGGACAGCGGACACCGGGGAGCTGTTTTTT. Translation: CASSSTGTADTGELFF.

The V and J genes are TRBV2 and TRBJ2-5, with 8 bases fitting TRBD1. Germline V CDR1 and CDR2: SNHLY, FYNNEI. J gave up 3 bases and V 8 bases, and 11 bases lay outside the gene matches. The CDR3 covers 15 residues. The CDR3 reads CASGSGGVGEETQYF. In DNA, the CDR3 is TGTGCCAGCGGATCAGGGGGCGTGGGAGAAGAGACCCAGTACTTC.

CDR3: CASSLGAEQYF. CDR3 nucleotide sequence: TGTGCCAGCAGCTTGGGGGCCGAGCAGTACTTC. The chain links TRBV7-3 to TRBJ2-7; perhaps TRBD1 as D (6 bases). Germline V gives CDR1 SGHTA, CDR2 FQGTGA. This CDR3 contains 11 residues. Trimming shortened V by 3 bases and J by 6 bases, and 6 bases separated the two germline ends.

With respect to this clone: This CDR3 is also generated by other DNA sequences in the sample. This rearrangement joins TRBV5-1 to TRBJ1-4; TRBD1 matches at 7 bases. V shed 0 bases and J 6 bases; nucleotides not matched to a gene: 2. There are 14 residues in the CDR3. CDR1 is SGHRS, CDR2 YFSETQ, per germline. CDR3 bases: TGCGCCAGCAGCTTGGGACAGGGAGATGAAAAACTGTTTTTT. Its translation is CASSLGQGDEKLFF.

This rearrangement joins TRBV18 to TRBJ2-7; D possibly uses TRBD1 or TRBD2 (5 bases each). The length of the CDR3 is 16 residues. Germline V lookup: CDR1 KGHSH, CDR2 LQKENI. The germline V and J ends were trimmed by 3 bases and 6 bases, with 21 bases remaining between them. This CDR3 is CASSPSLPGTGTEQYF. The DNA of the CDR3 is TGTGCCAGCTCACCGTCCCTTCCCGGGACCGGGACCGAGCAGTACTTC.

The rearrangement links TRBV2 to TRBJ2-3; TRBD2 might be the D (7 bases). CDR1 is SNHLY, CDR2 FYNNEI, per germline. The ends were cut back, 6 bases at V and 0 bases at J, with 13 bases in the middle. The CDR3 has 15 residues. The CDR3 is CASRSSGTSTDTQYF. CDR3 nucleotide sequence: TGTGCCAGCAGATCGAGCGGGACAAGCACAGATACGCAGTATTTT.

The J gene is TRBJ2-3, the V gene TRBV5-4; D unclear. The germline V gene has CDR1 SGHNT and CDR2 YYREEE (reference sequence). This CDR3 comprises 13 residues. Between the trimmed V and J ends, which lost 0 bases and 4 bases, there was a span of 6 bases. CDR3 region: CASSLDPPDTQYF. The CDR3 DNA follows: TGTGCCAGCAGCTTGGACCCTCCAGATACGCAGTATTTT.

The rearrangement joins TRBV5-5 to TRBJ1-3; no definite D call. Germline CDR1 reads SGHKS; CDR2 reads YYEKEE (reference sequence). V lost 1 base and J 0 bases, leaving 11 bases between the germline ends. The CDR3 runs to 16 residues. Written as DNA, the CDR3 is TGTGCCAGCAGCTTGCTAGCAGCCCTCTCTGGAAACACCATATATTTT. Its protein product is CASSLLAALSGNTIYF. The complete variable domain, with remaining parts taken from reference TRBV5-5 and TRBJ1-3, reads DAGVTQSPTHLIKTRGQQVTLRCSPISGHKSVSWYQQVLGQGPQFIFQYYEKEERGRGNFPDRFSARQFPNYSSELNVNALLLGDSALYLCASSLLAALSGNTIYFGEGSWLTVV.

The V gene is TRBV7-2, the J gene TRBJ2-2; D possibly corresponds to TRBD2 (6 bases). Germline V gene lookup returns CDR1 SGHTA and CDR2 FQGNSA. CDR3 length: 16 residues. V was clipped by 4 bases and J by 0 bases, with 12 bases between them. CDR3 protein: CASSWRAGPNTGELFF. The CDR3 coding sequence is TGTGCCAGCAGCTGGAGGGCGGGGCCGAACACCGGGGAGCTGTTTTTT.

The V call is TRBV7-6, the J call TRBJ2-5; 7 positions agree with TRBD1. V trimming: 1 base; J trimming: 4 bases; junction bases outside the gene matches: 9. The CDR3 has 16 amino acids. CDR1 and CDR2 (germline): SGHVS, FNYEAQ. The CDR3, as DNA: TGTGCCAGCAGCTTAGGAGGGGTCACAGGGGTAGAGACCCAGTACTTC. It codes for CASSLGGVTGVETQYF.

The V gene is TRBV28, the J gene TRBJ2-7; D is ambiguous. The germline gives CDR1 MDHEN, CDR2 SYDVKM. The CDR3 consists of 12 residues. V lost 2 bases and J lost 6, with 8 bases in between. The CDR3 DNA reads TGTGCCAGCAGTTTAGTAGACGCCGAGCAGTACTTC. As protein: CASSLVDAEQYF.

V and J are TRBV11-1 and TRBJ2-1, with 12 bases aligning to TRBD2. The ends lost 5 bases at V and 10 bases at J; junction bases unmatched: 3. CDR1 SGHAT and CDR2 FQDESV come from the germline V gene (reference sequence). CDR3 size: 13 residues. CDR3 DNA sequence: TGTGCCAGCAGCCCCGGACTAGCGGGGGAGCAGTTCTTC. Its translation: CASSPGLAGEQFF. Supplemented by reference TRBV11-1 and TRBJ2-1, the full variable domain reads EAEVAQSPRYKITEKSQAVAFWCDPISGHATLYWYRQILGQGPELLVQFQDESVVDDSQLPKDRFSAERLKGVDSTLKIQPAELGDSAMYLCASSPGLAGEQFFGPGTRLTVL.

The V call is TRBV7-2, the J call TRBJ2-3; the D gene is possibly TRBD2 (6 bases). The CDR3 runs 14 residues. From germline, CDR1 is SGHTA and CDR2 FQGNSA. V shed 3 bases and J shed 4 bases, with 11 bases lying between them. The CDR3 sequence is CASSFGLASDTQYF. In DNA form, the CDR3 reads TGTGCCAGCAGCTTCGGGCTAGCGTCAGATACGCAGTATTTT.

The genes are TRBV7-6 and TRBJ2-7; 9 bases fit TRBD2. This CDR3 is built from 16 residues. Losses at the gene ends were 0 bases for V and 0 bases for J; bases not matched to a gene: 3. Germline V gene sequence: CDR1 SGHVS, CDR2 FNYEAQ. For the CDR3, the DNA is TGTGCCAGCAGCTTAGCGGCGGGAGGGAGCTCCTACGAGCAGTACTTC. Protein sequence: CASSLAAGGSSYEQYF. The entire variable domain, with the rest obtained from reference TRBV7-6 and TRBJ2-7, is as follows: GAGVSQSPRYKVTKRGQDVALRCDPISGHVSLYWYRQALGQGPEFLTYFNYEAQQDKSGLPNDRFSAERPEGSISTLTIQRTEQRDSAMYRCASSLAAGGSSYEQYFGPGTRLTVT.

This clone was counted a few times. CDR3 amino acids: CASSAEGNGYTF. As DNA, the CDR3 is TGTGCCAGTAGTGCGGAGGGGAATGGCTACACCTTC. V is TRBV19 and J is TRBJ1-2, with D perhaps TRBD1 (5 bases). V dropped 5 bases and J dropped 6 bases, with 10 bases sitting between them. The CDR3 has 12 amino acids. Germline V lookup: CDR1 LNHDA, CDR2 SQIVND (reference sequence).

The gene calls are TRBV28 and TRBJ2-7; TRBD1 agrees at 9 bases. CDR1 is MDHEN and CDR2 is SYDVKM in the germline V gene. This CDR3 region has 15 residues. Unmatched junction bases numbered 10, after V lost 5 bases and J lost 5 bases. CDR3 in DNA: TGTGCCAGCAGTCCAGGGACAGGGTTGAGGAACGAGCAGTACTTC. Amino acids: CASSPGTGLRNEQYF.

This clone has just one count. CDR3 sequence reads: CASSLRRDPYNEQFF. CDR3 DNA: TGTGCCAGCAGCCTCCGGAGGGACCCATACAATGAGCAGTTCTTC. The chain employs TRBV7-8 and TRBJ2-1; possibly TRBD2 for D (6 bases). The CDR3 is made up of 15 amino acids. Trimming took 5 bases from V and 4 from J, leaving 15 bases between them. Germline CDR1 SGHVS, CDR2 FQNEAQ.

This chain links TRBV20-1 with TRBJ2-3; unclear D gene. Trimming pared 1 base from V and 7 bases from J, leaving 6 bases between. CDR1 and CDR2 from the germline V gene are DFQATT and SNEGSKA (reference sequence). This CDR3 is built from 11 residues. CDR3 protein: CSARAYNTQYF. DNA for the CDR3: TGCAGTGCTAGAGCCTACAATACGCAGTATTTT.

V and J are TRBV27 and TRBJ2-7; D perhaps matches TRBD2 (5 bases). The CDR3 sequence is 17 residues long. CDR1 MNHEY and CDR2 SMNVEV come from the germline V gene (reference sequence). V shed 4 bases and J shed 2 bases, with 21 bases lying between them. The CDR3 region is CASSSPPLGGYTYEQYF. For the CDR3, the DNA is TGTGCCAGCAGTTCCCCCCCCCTGGGCGGGTATACCTACGAGCAGTACTTC.

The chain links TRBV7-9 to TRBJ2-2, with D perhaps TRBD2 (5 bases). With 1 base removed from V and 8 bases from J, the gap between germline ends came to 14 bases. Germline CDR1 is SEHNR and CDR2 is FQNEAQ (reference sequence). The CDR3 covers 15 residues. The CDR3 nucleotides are TGTGCCAGCAGCTTAGAAGGCCCGAGGGTAGGGGAGCTGTTTTTT. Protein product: CASSLEGPRVGELFF.

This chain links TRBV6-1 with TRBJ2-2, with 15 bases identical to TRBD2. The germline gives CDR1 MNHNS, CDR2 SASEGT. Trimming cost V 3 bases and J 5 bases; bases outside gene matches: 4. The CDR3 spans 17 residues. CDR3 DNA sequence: TGTGCCAGCAGTGATGGACTAGCGGGAGGGCCGACCGGGGAGCTGTTTTTT. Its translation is CASSDGLAGGPTGELFF.

CDR3 region: CASSYGSSYGYTF. As DNA, the CDR3 is TGTGCCAGCAGTTACGGGTCCAGCTATGGCTACACCTTC. The J gene is TRBJ1-2, the V gene TRBV6-5; D gene uncertain. Germline V gives CDR1 MNHEY, CDR2 SVGAGI. V lost 2 bases and J lost 4, with 8 bases in between. CDR3 length equals 13 residues.

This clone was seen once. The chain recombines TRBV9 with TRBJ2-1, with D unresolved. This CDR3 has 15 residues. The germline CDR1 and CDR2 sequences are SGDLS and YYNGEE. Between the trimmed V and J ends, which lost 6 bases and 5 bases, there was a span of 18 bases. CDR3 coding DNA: TGTGCCAGCACCCTCACGCCCCTTCCTGACAATGAGCAGTTCTTC. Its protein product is CASTLTPLPDNEQFF. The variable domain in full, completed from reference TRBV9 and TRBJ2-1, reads DSGVTQTPKHLITATGQRVTLRCSPRSGDLSVYWYQQSLDQGLQFLIQYYNGEERAKGNILERFSAQQFPDLHSELNLSSLELGDSALYFCASTLTPLPDNEQFFGPGTRLTVL.

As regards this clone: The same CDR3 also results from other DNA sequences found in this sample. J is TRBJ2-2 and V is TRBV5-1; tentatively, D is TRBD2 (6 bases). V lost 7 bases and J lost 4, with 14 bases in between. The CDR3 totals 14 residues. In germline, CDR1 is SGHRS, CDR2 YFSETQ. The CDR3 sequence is CASSPGGGTGELFF. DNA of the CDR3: TGCGCCAGCTCCCCCGGGGGTGGCACCGGGGAGCTGTTTTTT.

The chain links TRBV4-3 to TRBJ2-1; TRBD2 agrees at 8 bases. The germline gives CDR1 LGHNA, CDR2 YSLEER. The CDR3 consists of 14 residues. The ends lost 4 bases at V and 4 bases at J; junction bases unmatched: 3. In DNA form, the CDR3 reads TGCGCCAGCAGCCTGGGACTAGAATACAATGAGCAGTTCTTC. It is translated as CASSLGLEYNEQFF.

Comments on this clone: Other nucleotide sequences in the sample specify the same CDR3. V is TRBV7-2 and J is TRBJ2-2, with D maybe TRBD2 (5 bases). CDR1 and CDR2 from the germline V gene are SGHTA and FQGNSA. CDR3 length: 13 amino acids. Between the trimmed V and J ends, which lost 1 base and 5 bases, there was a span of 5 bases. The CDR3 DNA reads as TGTGCCAGCAGCTTAGGAGGGACCGGGGAGCTGTTTTTT. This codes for CASSLGGTGELFF.

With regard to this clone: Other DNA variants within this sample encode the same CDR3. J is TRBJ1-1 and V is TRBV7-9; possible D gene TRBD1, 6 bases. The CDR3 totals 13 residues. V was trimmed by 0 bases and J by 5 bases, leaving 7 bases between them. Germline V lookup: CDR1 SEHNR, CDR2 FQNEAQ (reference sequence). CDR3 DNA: TGTGCCAGCAGCTTAGCCAGGGGTACTGAAGCTTTCTTT. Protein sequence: CASSLARGTEAFF.

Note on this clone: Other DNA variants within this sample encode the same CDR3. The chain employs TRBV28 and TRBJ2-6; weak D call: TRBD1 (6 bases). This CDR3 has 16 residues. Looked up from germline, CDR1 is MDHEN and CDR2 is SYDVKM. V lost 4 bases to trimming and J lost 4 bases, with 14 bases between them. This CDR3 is CASSSVRGSGANVLTF. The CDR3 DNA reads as TGTGCCAGCAGTTCCGTCAGGGGTAGCGGGGCCAACGTCCTGACTTTC.